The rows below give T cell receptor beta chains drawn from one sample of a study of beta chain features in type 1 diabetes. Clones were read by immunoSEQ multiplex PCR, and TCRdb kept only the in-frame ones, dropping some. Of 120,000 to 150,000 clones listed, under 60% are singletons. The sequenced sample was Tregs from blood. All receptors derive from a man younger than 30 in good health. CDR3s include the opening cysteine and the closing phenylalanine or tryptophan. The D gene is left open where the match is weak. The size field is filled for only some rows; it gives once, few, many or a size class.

CDR3 DNA: TGTGCCAGCAGCTTATGGGGGCCAAACACTGAAGCTTTCTTT; CDR3 protein: CASSLWGPNTEAFF; clone size: -; D gene: -; V gene: TRBV7-2; CDR3 length: 14; J gene: TRBJ1-1
CDR3 DNA: TGTGCCAGCAGGTCAACAGGGGGGAATCAGCCCCAGCATTTT; CDR3 protein: CASRSTGGNQPQHF; clone size: -; D gene: TRBD1; V gene: TRBV6-6; CDR3 length: 14; J gene: TRBJ1-5
CDR3 DNA: TGTGCCAGCAGTTCCCCGTACACTGAAGCTTTCTTT; CDR3 protein: CASSSPYTEAFF; clone size: -; D gene: -; V gene: TRBV27; CDR3 length: 12; J gene: TRBJ1-1
CDR3 DNA: TGTGCCAGCAGCCCCCTACCTTGGGGCGACACAGATACGCAGTATTTT; CDR3 protein: CASSPLPWGDTDTQYF; clone size: -; D gene: -; V gene: TRBV9; CDR3 length: 16; J gene: TRBJ2-3
CDR3 DNA: TGTGCCAGCAGTTACGGGGGCGGCAATGAAAAACTGTTTTTT; CDR3 protein: CASSYGGGNEKLFF; clone size: -; D gene: -; V gene: TRBV6-5; CDR3 length: 14; J gene: TRBJ1-4
CDR3 DNA: TGTGCCAGCGTTGGAACAGGGTATGGCTACACCTTC; CDR3 protein: CASVGTGYGYTF; clone size: -; D gene: -; V gene: TRBV5-6; CDR3 length: 12; J gene: TRBJ1-2
CDR3 DNA: TGTGCCAGCCTCGGCGGTAACACCGGGGAGCTGTTTTTT; CDR3 protein: CASLGGNTGELFF; clone size: -; D gene: -; V gene: TRBV6-6; CDR3 length: 13; J gene: TRBJ2-2
CDR3 DNA: TGCAGCTTCCGCGGGTTTTCCTCATACGAGCAGTACTTC; CDR3 protein: CSFRGFSSYEQYF; clone size: -; D gene: -; V gene: TRBV29-1; CDR3 length: 13; J gene: TRBJ2-7
CDR3 DNA: TGTGCCAGCAGTCAGACAGCCTTCTATGGCTACACCTTC; CDR3 protein: CASSQTAFYGYTF; clone size: few; D gene: -; V gene: TRBV6-5; CDR3 length: 13; J gene: TRBJ1-2
CDR3 DNA: TGTGCCAGCGGAGACAATGAGCAGTTCTTC; CDR3 protein: CASGDNEQFF; clone size: -; D gene: -; V gene: TRBV4-2; CDR3 length: 10; J gene: TRBJ2-1
CDR3 DNA: TGTGCCAGCTCATCCTTTCCGCCGGGACAGGGTTATTCACCCCTCCACTTT; CDR3 protein: CASSSFPPGQGYSPLHF; clone size: -; D gene: TRBD1; V gene: TRBV18; CDR3 length: 17; J gene: TRBJ1-6
CDR3 DNA: TGTGCCTGGAGCGCAGGGGTTCAGCCCCAGCATTTT; CDR3 protein: CAWSAGVQPQHF; clone size: -; D gene: -; V gene: TRBV30; CDR3 length: 12; J gene: TRBJ1-5
CDR3 DNA: TGCGCCAGCAGCCTCGACAGGGGAAATAAGTTCTTC; CDR3 protein: CASSLDRGNKFF; clone size: -; D gene: TRBD1; V gene: TRBV5-1; CDR3 length: 12; J gene: TRBJ2-1
CDR3 DNA: TGTGCCAGCAGCTTCGGGACAGGGGGCGCAGGAGGCGCTGAAGCTTTCTTT; CDR3 protein: CASSFGTGGAGGAEAFF; clone size: -; D gene: TRBD1; V gene: TRBV7-9; CDR3 length: 17; J gene: TRBJ1-1
CDR3 DNA: TGTGCCAGCAGCCAAAAGACAGGGTTCACAGATACGCAGTATTTT; CDR3 protein: CASSQKTGFTDTQYF; clone size: few; D gene: TRBD1; V gene: TRBV7-9; CDR3 length: 15; J gene: TRBJ2-3
CDR3 DNA: TGTGCCAGCAGTTTATCTGTCGGGACAGGGGGGATGAACACTGAAGCTTTCTTT; CDR3 protein: CASSLSVGTGGMNTEAFF; clone size: -; D gene: TRBD1; V gene: TRBV27; CDR3 length: 18; J gene: TRBJ1-1
CDR3 DNA: TGTGCCTGGAGTGAAGGGACAGACATCTACGAGCAGTACTTC; CDR3 protein: CAWSEGTDIYEQYF; clone size: -; D gene: TRBD1; V gene: TRBV30; CDR3 length: 14; J gene: TRBJ2-7
CDR3 DNA: TGTGCCAGCCAGGACTTCTATAATTCACCCCTCCACTTT; CDR3 protein: CASQDFYNSPLHF; clone size: once; D gene: -; V gene: TRBV6-6; CDR3 length: 13; J gene: TRBJ1-6
CDR3 DNA: TGTGCCAGCAGCCAAGACAGGGGCCCCTACGAGCAGTACTTC; CDR3 protein: CASSQDRGPYEQYF; clone size: -; D gene: -; V gene: TRBV4-2; CDR3 length: 14; J gene: TRBJ2-7
CDR3 DNA: TGTGCCATCTCTCTAGGTAGCGGGGGGCCAGGAACCGGGGAGCTGTTTTTT; CDR3 protein: CAISLGSGGPGTGELFF; clone size: few; D gene: TRBD2; V gene: TRBV10-3; CDR3 length: 17; J gene: TRBJ2-2
CDR3 DNA: TGTGCCAGCTCACAACAAGAGGGGGCTGAAGCTTTCTTT; CDR3 protein: CASSQQEGAEAFF; clone size: few; D gene: -; V gene: TRBV18; CDR3 length: 13; J gene: TRBJ1-1
CDR3 DNA: TGTGCCAGCAGCCCCTTGGGACAGGGTCATGGCTACACCTTC; CDR3 protein: CASSPLGQGHGYTF; clone size: few; D gene: TRBD1; V gene: TRBV7-2; CDR3 length: 14; J gene: TRBJ1-2
CDR3 DNA: TGTGCCAGCAGCCTTGGAGGTGCCGAGACCCAGTACTTC; CDR3 protein: CASSLGGAETQYF; clone size: once; D gene: -; V gene: TRBV5-6; CDR3 length: 13; J gene: TRBJ2-5
CDR3 DNA: TGTGCCAGCAGTCCTGGGGGGTTTCGGACAGGGAGCCGACTGGCTGAAGCTTTCTTT; CDR3 protein: CASSPGGFRTGSRLAEAFF; clone size: -; D gene: TRBD1; V gene: TRBV28; CDR3 length: 19; J gene: TRBJ1-1
CDR3 DNA: TGTGCCAGCAGTTCGATCGGGAGGGGGGATCATACGCAGTATTTT; CDR3 protein: CASSSIGRGDHTQYF; clone size: -; D gene: TRBD2; V gene: TRBV28; CDR3 length: 15; J gene: TRBJ2-3
CDR3 DNA: TGTGCCAGCAGTCGAGGAGGGGGCACAGATACGCAGTATTTT; CDR3 protein: CASSRGGGTDTQYF; clone size: -; D gene: -; V gene: TRBV7-3; CDR3 length: 14; J gene: TRBJ2-3
CDR3 DNA: TGTGCCAGCAGTTTATCAGGCGGAGGCCCCTACGAGCAGTACTTC; CDR3 protein: CASSLSGGGPYEQYF; clone size: -; D gene: -; V gene: TRBV28; CDR3 length: 15; J gene: TRBJ2-7
CDR3 DNA: TGTGCCAGCAGCTCGGGACAGGGGGCTTGGGAGACCCAGTACTTC; CDR3 protein: CASSSGQGAWETQYF; clone size: -; D gene: TRBD1; V gene: TRBV7-9; CDR3 length: 15; J gene: TRBJ2-5
CDR3 DNA: TGCGCCAGCAGCTTTTACCAGGGGACGGTCCAAGAGACCCAGTACTTC; CDR3 protein: CASSFYQGTVQETQYF; clone size: -; D gene: -; V gene: TRBV5-1; CDR3 length: 16; J gene: TRBJ2-5